Listed here are 14 T cell receptor beta chains from one sample, sequenced in a study of T cell repertoires in cytomegalovirus infection. For these receptors, no antigen is known. TCRdb itself ran the reads through MiXCR, one entry per CDR3 protein. Counted here are approximately 73,000 distinct CDR3 sequences, roughly 39% occurring once; the ten biggest clones make up over 85%. This material consisted of CD8+ T cells from cultured PBMCs, taken from culture after CMV antigen stimulation. The receptors stem from a human donor in good health (CMV status not recorded). Some clones in this sample may be carry-over from other donors' samples.

This clonotype was picked up a small number of times. The rearrangement links TRBV12-3 or TRBV12-4 to TRBJ1-1; 8 positions match TRBD1. The CDR3 runs 14 residues. J gave up 1 base and V 3 bases, and 1 base lay outside the gene matches. The CDR3 here is CASSFGQGNTEAFF. The CDR3 DNA is TGTGCCAGCAGTTTCGGACAGGGGAACACTGAAGCTTTCTTT.

This clonotype appeared many times. This chain links TRBV7-9 with TRBJ2-1, with D unclear. Between the trimmed V and J ends, which lost 2 bases and 7 bases, there was a span of 6 bases. The CDR3 sequence is 12 residues long. In germline, CDR1 is SEHNR, CDR2 FQNEAQ (reference sequence). The CDR3 here is CASSLTPNEQFF. The DNA for the CDR3 is TGTGCCAGCAGCTTAACCCCTAATGAGCAGTTCTTC.

This clonotype was recorded a few times. This chain connects TRBV2 to TRBJ2-5, with D perhaps given as TRBD1 or TRBD2 (5 bases each). CDR3 length: 15 residues. Between the trimmed V and J ends, which lost 7 bases and 1 base, there was a span of 16 bases. Per the germline V gene, CDR1 is SNHLY and CDR2 is FYNNEI. This CDR3 reads CASTVSWGRQETQYF. CDR3 bases: TGTGCCAGCACGGTATCGTGGGGACGCCAAGAGACCCAGTACTTC.

This clonotype was picked up one time. The junction departs from germline at one end; a sequencing error may be responsible. The chain has TRBV7-2 and TRBJ2-3; 8 bases match TRBD2. This CDR3 has 16 amino acids. The germline gives CDR1 SGHTA, CDR2 FQGNSA. CDR3 sequence reads: CAGSPRGGGIADTQYF. The CDR3 coding sequence is TGTGCCGGCAGCCCTCGGGGCGGGGGGATCGCAGATACGCAGTATTTT.

The chain is built from TRBV7-9 and TRBJ2-7; D unresolved. The germline CDR1 and CDR2 sequences are SEHNR and FQNEAQ (reference sequence). The CDR3 has 14 amino acids. V dropped 5 bases and J dropped 3 bases, with 14 bases sitting between them. The CDR3 loop is CASSEPGPDYEQYF. In DNA, the CDR3 is TGTGCCAGCAGCGAACCGGGCCCGGACTACGAGCAGTACTTC.

This clonotype has just a few counts. This rearrangement joins TRBV12-3 or TRBV12-4 to TRBJ2-5; D is possibly TRBD1 (5 bases). V dropped 6 bases and J dropped 5 bases, with 22 bases sitting between them. CDR3 length: 16 residues. CDR3 protein: CASSPTTEALRETQYF. In nucleotides, the CDR3 is TGTGCCAGCAGCCCGACGACAGAGGCCCTCAGGGAGACCCAGTACTTC.

The chain carries TRBV2 and TRBJ2-7; 9 positions match TRBD1. The CDR3 contains 14 residues. CDR1 SNHLY and CDR2 FYNNEI come from the germline V gene. V shed 4 bases and J 6 bases; nucleotides not matched to a gene: 7. In nucleotides, the CDR3 is TGTGCCAGCAGTGCTGGGACAGGGTTATCCGAGCAGTACTTC. It translates to CASSAGTGLSEQYF. Complete variable domain (other parts from reference TRBV2 and TRBJ2-7): EPEVTQTPSHQVTQMGQEVILRCVPISNHLYFYWYRQILGQKVEFLVSFYNNEISEKSEIFDDQFSVERPDGSNFTLKIRSTKLEDSAMYFCASSAGTGLSEQYFGPGTRLTVT.

The chain recombines TRBV7-9 with TRBJ1-2, with 11 bases aligning to TRBD1. This CDR3 has 17 residues. Germline V gene sequence: CDR1 SEHNR, CDR2 FQNEAQ (reference sequence). Losses at the gene ends were 3 bases for V and 5 bases for J; bases not matched to a gene: 11. This chain's CDR3 is CASSLGVIGTGGYGYTF. For the CDR3, the DNA is TGTGCCAGCAGCTTGGGGGTAATCGGGACAGGGGGATATGGCTACACCTTC.

The chain links TRBV11-2 to TRBJ1-1; no clear D gene. The length of the CDR3 is 14 residues. CDR1 is SGHAT and CDR2 is FQNNGV in the germline V gene. With 1 base removed from V and 0 bases from J, the gap between germline ends came to 6 bases. Written as DNA, the CDR3 is TGTGCCAGCAGCTTAGGCCCAATGAACACTGAAGCTTTCTTT. This codes for CASSLGPMNTEAFF. Together with reference TRBV11-2 and TRBJ1-1, the CDR3 gives the full variable domain: EAGVAQSPRYKIIEKRQSVAFWCNPISGHATLYWYQQILGQGPKLLIQFQNNGVVDDSQLPKDRFSAERLKGVDSTLKIQPAKLEDSAVYLCASSLGPMNTEAFFGQGTRLTVV.

This clonotype was counted ten times or more. This chain joins TRBV7-2 and TRBJ2-1; 9 bases are shared with TRBD1. Germline CDR1 reads SGHTA; CDR2 reads FQGNSA. The V gene end was trimmed by 0 bases and the J gene end by 7 bases; junction bases not matched to a gene: 4. This CDR3 is built from 15 residues. For the CDR3, the DNA is TGTGCCAGCAGCTTAGCTGGGACAGGGCTTAATGAGCAGTTCTTC. Protein product: CASSLAGTGLNEQFF.

This rearrangement joins TRBV7-6 to TRBJ1-1; possible D gene TRBD1, 6 bases. Trimming stripped 3 bases from V and 4 bases from J, with 15 bases between. Germline assignment: CDR1 SGHVS and CDR2 FNYEAQ. The CDR3 contains 15 residues. CDR3 amino acids: CASSFGGGVGTEAFF. CDR3 nucleotides: TGTGCCAGCAGCTTTGGGGGGGGCGTGGGCACTGAAGCTTTCTTT.

CDR3: CASSQIGTGSYSPLHF. As DNA, the CDR3 is TGCGCCAGCAGCCAAATCGGGACAGGGAGTTATTCACCCCTCCACTTT. This sequence joins TRBV4-3 and TRBJ1-6; 9 bases are a match to TRBD1. There are 16 residues in the CDR3. The germline CDR1 and CDR2 sequences are LGHNA and YSLEER. J gave up 8 bases and V 2 bases, and 7 bases lay outside the gene matches.

The rearrangement joins TRBV28 to TRBJ1-5, with D possibly matching TRBD1 (5 bases). Germline CDR1 and CDR2: MDHEN and SYDVKM. This CDR3 is built from 14 residues. V gave up 3 bases and J gave up 7 bases, with 13 bases separating them. This CDR3 reads CASSFFGGGQPQHF. CDR3 coding DNA: TGTGCCAGCAGTTTTTTTGGGGGTGGCCAGCCCCAGCATTTT.

This clonotype was recorded a few times. The DNA for the CDR3 is TGCAGTGCTAGCATAAAGGACACGACTAACTATGGCTACACCTTC. Its translation is CSASIKDTTNYGYTF. The rearrangement uses TRBV20-1 and TRBJ1-2; tentative D call: TRBD1 (5 bases). CDR1 DFQATT and CDR2 SNEGSKA come from the germline V gene (reference sequence). The CDR3 consists of 15 residues. Trimming stripped 3 bases from V and 0 bases from J, with 14 bases between.